This is a list of T cell receptor beta chains from one sample in a study of cytomegalovirus exposure and HLA in healthy donors. The assay was immunoSEQ multiplex PCR, and TCRdb's table has in-frame clones only and misses some. Of roughly 330,000 clones in the sample, around 90% were seen once. The sample comprised PBMCs. These receptors were obtained from a young woman in good health and CMV-seropositive. Each CDR3 is given with its conserved first and last residue. The D gene is left open where the match is weak. Clone size, where shown, is once, few, many, or a class for clones that have expanded.

v_call: TRBV30
j_call: TRBJ1-6
d_call: TRBD1
clone_size: .
cdr3_aa: CAWSSRGSYNSPLHF
cdr3_nt: TGTGCCTGGAGTTCCAGGGGGTCCTATAATTCACCCCTCCACTTT

v_call: TRBV10-2
j_call: TRBJ2-2
d_call: .
clone_size: .
cdr3_aa: CASSESTMLPGELFF
cdr3_nt: TGCGCCAGCAGTGAGTCGACCATGTTACCCGGGGAGCTGTTTTTT

v_call: TRBV5-5
j_call: TRBJ2-7
d_call: .
clone_size: once
cdr3_aa: CASSLVQGRFEQYF
cdr3_nt: TGTGCCAGCAGCTTGGTTCAAGGGCGGTTTGAGCAGTACTTC

v_call: TRBV5-6
j_call: TRBJ2-2
d_call: .
clone_size: .
cdr3_aa: CASSAEGWGRTGELFF
cdr3_nt: TGTGCCAGCAGCGCTGAGGGTTGGGGGAGGACCGGGGAGCTGTTTTTT

v_call: TRBV7-2
j_call: TRBJ2-2
d_call: .
clone_size: .
cdr3_aa: CASSRQANTGELFF
cdr3_nt: TGTGCCAGCAGTCGACAGGCGAACACCGGGGAGCTGTTTTTT

v_call: TRBV5-6
j_call: TRBJ2-7
d_call: .
clone_size: .
cdr3_aa: CASSIGLLSYEQYF
cdr3_nt: TGTGCCAGCAGCATCGGACTTCTCTCCTACGAGCAGTACTTC

v_call: TRBV5-1
j_call: TRBJ2-7
d_call: .
clone_size: .
cdr3_aa: CASSLLALTYEQYF
cdr3_nt: TGCGCCAGCAGCTTGCTAGCATTGACCTACGAGCAGTACTTC

v_call: TRBV30
j_call: TRBJ2-3
d_call: .
clone_size: .
cdr3_aa: CAWTILDLRGTQYF
cdr3_nt: TGTGCCTGGACTATTCTTGATCTCCGGGGTACGCAGTATTTT

v_call: TRBV6-1
j_call: TRBJ2-6
d_call: .
clone_size: .
cdr3_aa: CASSEGQGWTNVLTF
cdr3_nt: TGTGCCAGCAGTGAAGGCCAGGGCTGGACCAACGTCCTGACTTTC

v_call: TRBV11-3
j_call: TRBJ1-6
d_call: TRBD1
clone_size: .
cdr3_aa: CASSPGGDSPLHF
cdr3_nt: TGTGCCAGCAGTCCAGGGGGAGACTCACCCCTCCACTTT

v_call: TRBV30
j_call: TRBJ2-5
d_call: TRBD1
clone_size: .
cdr3_aa: CAFDKTGQETQYF
cdr3_nt: TGTGCCTTCGACAAGACAGGGCAAGAGACCCAGTACTTC

v_call: TRBV7-3
j_call: TRBJ2-2
d_call: .
clone_size: .
cdr3_aa: CASSHPEGVNTGELFF
cdr3_nt: TGTGCCAGCAGCCACCCTGAGGGGGTGAACACCGGGGAGCTGTTTTTT

v_call: TRBV10-3
j_call: TRBJ1-6
d_call: .
clone_size: .
cdr3_aa: CAISDDSYNSPLHF
cdr3_nt: TGTGCCATCAGTGATGACTCCTATAATTCACCCCTCCACTTT

v_call: TRBV11-2
j_call: TRBJ2-7
d_call: .
clone_size: many
cdr3_aa: CASSFTQGNEQYF
cdr3_nt: TGTGCCAGCAGCTTCACCCAGGGTAACGAGCAGTACTTC

v_call: TRBV28
j_call: TRBJ1-5
d_call: .
clone_size: .
cdr3_aa: CASSFGRSRAGAVDQPQHF
cdr3_nt: TGTGCCAGCAGTTTCGGTCGGAGTCGTGCGGGAGCGGTTGATCAGCCCCAGCATTTT

v_call: TRBV2
j_call: TRBJ1-5
d_call: .
clone_size: .
cdr3_aa: CASSEDALFDSNQPQHF
cdr3_nt: TGTGCCAGCAGTGAGGACGCTTTGTTTGATAGCAATCAGCCCCAGCATTTT

v_call: TRBV7-9
j_call: TRBJ2-7
d_call: .
clone_size: .
cdr3_aa: CASSIPGAPDLDYEQYF
cdr3_nt: TGTGCCAGCAGCATACCGGGGGCCCCAGACCTAGACTACGAGCAGTACTTC

v_call: TRBV7-2
j_call: TRBJ2-3
d_call: TRBD2
clone_size: .
cdr3_aa: CASSFGLAGADTQYF
cdr3_nt: TGTGCCAGCAGCTTTGGACTAGCGGGCGCAGATACGCAGTATTTT

v_call: TRBV5-1
j_call: TRBJ1-2
d_call: .
clone_size: .
cdr3_aa: CASSLGVGDGYTF
cdr3_nt: TGCGCCAGCAGCTTGGGGGTCGGAGATGGCTACACCTTC

v_call: TRBV7-8
j_call: TRBJ2-7
d_call: TRBD1
clone_size: .
cdr3_aa: CASSLAGQGSEQYF
cdr3_nt: TGTGCCAGCAGCTTAGCGGGACAGGGGTCCGAGCAGTACTTC

v_call: TRBV30
j_call: TRBJ2-5
d_call: .
clone_size: .
cdr3_aa: CAWSLKRFLETQYF
cdr3_nt: TGTGCCTGGAGCCTGAAACGGTTTTTGGAGACCCAGTACTTC

v_call: TRBV11-2
j_call: TRBJ2-1
d_call: .
clone_size: .
cdr3_aa: CASSLDRGYNEQFF
cdr3_nt: TGTGCCAGCAGCTTAGACAGGGGCTACAATGAGCAGTTCTTC

v_call: TRBV13
j_call: TRBJ1-6
d_call: TRBD1
clone_size: .
cdr3_aa: CASSWGQPNNSPLHF
cdr3_nt: TGTGCCAGCAGCTGGGGACAGCCTAACAATTCACCCCTCCACTTT

v_call: TRBV5-4
j_call: TRBJ2-3
d_call: TRBD2
clone_size: .
cdr3_aa: CASTQLAGGADTQYF
cdr3_nt: TGTGCCAGCACCCAACTAGCGGGGGGGGCAGATACGCAGTATTTT

v_call: TRBV27
j_call: TRBJ1-5
d_call: .
clone_size: .
cdr3_aa: CASSFLAGRGPQHF
cdr3_nt: .

v_call: TRBV2
j_call: TRBJ2-3
d_call: .
clone_size: once
cdr3_aa: CASSEFFTDTQYF
cdr3_nt: TGTGCCAGCAGTGAGTTTTTTACAGATACGCAGTATTTT

v_call: TRBV7-6
j_call: TRBJ1-2
d_call: .
clone_size: .
cdr3_aa: CASSTGSGVGTF
cdr3_nt: TGTGCCAGCAGCACGGGCTCCGGGGTTGGCACCTTC

v_call: TRBV5-1
j_call: TRBJ2-1
d_call: .
clone_size: .
cdr3_aa: CASSLAGSTYNEQFF
cdr3_nt: TGCGCCAGCAGCTTGGCCGGTTCGACCTACAATGAGCAGTTCTTC

v_call: TRBV6-6
j_call: TRBJ2-5
d_call: TRBD1
clone_size: .
cdr3_aa: CASSQTGAPAQETQYF
cdr3_nt: TGTGCCAGCAGCCAAACAGGGGCGCCCGCTCAAGAGACCCAGTACTTC

v_call: TRBV9
j_call: TRBJ2-1
d_call: .
clone_size: .
cdr3_aa: CASSEEMGPQQFF
cdr3_nt: TGTGCCAGCAGCGAGGAGATGGGTCCTCAGCAGTTCTTC